Reported below is one TCR beta chain. The sample belongs to a study of blood T cell repertoires in COVID-19. At the level of the study: Collection of acute and convalescent COVID-19 samples took place in the United States, Italy and Spain. PBMCs, B-cell-depleted T cells, or T cells provided the cDNA or gDNA that made up the material.

Sequencing used immunoSEQ multiplex PCR; TCRdb keeps in-frame clones, though not all of them. Of 95,000 to 110,000 clones in the sample, 90% to 95% were seen once. The clonotype comes from a woman aged 25 to 39 with acute or convalescent COVID-19. The sequencing sample was made of peripheral blood.

DNA of the CDR3: TGTGCCAGCAGCCAATACCAGGGGAGAGAGACCCAGTACTTC. Its protein is CASSQYQGRETQYF. This sequence joins TRBV3-1 (or the pseudogene TRBV3-2) and TRBJ2-5; D might be TRBD1 (6 bases). V was clipped by 2 bases and J by 4 bases, with 11 bases between them. There are 14 residues in the CDR3. From germline, CDR1 is LGHDT and CDR2 YNNKEL (reference sequence).